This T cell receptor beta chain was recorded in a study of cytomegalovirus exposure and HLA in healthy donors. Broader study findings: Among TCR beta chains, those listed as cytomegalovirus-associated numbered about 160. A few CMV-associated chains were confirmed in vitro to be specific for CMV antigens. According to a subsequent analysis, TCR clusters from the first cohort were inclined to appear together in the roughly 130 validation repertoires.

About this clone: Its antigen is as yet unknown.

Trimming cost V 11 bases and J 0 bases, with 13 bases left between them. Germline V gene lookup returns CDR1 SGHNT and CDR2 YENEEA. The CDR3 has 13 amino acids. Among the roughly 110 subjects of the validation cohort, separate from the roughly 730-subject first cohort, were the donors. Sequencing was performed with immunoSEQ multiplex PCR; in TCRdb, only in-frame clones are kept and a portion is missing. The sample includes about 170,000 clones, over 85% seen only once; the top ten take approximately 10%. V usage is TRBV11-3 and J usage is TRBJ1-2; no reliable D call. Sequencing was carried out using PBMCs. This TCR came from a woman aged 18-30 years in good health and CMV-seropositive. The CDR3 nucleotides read TGTGCCGTCCGTCACTCCCCTAACTATGGCTACACCTTC. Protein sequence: CAVRHSPNYGYTF.